Presented here are 4 T cell receptor beta chains from one specimen sequenced in a study of immune cell composition in non-small cell lung cancer (dated by TCRdb to about 2017). To prepare the library, the immunoSEQ multiplex PCR assay was applied. The immuneACCESS repertoire file appears here via TCRdb, limited to in-frame rearrangements. These files lack a portion of the clones; in checked studies, under half of the deficit traces to unresolved V genes, and the cause of the others is not known. This sample is represented by 2,500 to 3,000 clones; over 75% of them were singletons. Clones ranked in the top ten supply approximately 9.9% of the sample. These data are also associated with another study on CD4 T cells in lung cancer.

The sequenced sample was lung tumor tissue. These receptors were collected from a human donor with non-small cell lung cancer.

This chain uses TRBV7-3 with TRBJ2-3; D unclear. This CDR3 contains 15 residues. Germline CDR1 reads SGHTA; CDR2 reads FQGTGA. V lost 0 bases to trimming and J lost 5 bases, with 12 bases between them. CDR3 loop: CASSLTPLSGDTQYF. CDR3 sequence (DNA): TGTGCCAGCAGCTTAACGCCCTTGTCGGGAGATACGCAGTATTTT.

This clone was seen a single time. The V gene is TRBV6-1, the J gene TRBJ2-2; D is possibly TRBD2 (6 bases). V lost 4 bases to trimming and J lost 4 bases, with 13 bases between them. The CDR3 loop spans 15 amino acids. Germline CDR1 is MNHNS and CDR2 is SASEGT. The CDR3 coding sequence is TGTGCCAGCAGTGGTGGGATGGGGGGCACCGGGGAGCTGTTTTTT. This translates into CASSGGMGGTGELFF.

This clone was seen more than once but under ten times. The V and J genes are TRBV30 and TRBJ1-4, with 8 bases matching TRBD1. In germline, CDR1 is GTSNPN, CDR2 SVGIG (reference sequence). With 8 bases clipped from V and 0 bases from J, the junction kept 8 bases outside the gene matches. The CDR3 loop spans 15 amino acids. CDR3 nucleotide sequence: TGTGCCCGCTCAGGGGGCTCTGCAACTAATGAAAAACTGTTTTTT. Amino acid sequence: CARSGGSATNEKLFF. The full variable domain, its missing parts supplied by reference TRBV30 and TRBJ1-4, is SQTIHQWPATLVQPVGSPLSLECTVEGTSNPNLYWYRQAAGRGLQLLFYSVGIGQISSEVPQNLSASRPQDRQFILSSKKLLLSDSGFYLCARSGGSATNEKLFFGSGTQLSVL.

In this sample, this clone turned up once. The chain uses TRBV6-1 and TRBJ2-7, with 9 bases aligning to TRBD1. This CDR3 region has 14 residues. Per germline, CDR1 MNHNS and CDR2 SASEGT. V trimming: 6 bases; J trimming: 1 base; junction bases outside the gene matches: 4. In DNA form, the CDR3 reads TGTGCCAGCAGATGGACAGGGGATTCCTACGAGCAGTACTTC. This sequence encodes CASRWTGDSYEQYF.